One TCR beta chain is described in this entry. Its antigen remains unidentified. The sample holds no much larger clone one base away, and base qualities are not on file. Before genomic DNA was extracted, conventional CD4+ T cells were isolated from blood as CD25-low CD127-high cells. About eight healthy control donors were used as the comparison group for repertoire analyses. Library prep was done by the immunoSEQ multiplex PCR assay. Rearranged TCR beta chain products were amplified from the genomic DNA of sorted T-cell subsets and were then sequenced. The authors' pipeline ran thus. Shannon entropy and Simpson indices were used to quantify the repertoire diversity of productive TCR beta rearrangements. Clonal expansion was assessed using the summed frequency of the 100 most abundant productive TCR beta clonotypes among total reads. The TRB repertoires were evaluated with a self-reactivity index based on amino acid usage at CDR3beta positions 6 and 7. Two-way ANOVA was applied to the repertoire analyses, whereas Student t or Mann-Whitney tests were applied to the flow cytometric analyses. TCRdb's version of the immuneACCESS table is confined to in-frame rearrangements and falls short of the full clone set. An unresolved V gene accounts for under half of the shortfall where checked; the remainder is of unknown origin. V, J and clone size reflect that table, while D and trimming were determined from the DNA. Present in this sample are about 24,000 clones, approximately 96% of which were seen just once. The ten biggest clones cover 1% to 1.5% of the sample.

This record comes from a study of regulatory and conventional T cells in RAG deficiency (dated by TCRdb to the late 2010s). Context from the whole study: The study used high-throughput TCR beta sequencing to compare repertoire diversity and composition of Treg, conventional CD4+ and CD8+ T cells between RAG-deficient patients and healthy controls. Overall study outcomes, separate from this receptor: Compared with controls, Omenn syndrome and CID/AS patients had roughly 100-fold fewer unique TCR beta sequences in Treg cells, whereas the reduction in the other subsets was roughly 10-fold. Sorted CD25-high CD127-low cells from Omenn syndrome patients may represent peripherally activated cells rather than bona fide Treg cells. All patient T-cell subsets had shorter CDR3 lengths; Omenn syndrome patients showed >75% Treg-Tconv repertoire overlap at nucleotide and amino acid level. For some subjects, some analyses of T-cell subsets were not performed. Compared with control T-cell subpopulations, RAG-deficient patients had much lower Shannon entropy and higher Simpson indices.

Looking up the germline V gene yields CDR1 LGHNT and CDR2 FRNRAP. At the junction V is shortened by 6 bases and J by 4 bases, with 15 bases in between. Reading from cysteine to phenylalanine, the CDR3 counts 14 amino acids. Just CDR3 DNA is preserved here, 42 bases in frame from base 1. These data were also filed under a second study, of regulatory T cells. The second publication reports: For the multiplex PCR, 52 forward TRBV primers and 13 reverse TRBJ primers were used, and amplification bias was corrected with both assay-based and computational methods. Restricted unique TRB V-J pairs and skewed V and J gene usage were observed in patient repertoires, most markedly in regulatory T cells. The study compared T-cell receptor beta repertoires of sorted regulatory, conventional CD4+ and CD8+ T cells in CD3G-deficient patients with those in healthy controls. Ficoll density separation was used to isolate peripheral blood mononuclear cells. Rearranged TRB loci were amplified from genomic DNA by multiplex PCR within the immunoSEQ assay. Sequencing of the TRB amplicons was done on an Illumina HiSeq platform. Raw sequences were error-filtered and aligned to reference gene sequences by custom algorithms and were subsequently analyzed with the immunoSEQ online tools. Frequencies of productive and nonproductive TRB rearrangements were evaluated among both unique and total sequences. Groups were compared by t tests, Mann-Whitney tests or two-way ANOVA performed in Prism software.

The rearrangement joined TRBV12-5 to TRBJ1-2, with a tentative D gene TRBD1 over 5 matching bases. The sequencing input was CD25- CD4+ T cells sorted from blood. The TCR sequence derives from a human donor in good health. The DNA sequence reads TGTGCTAGTGGATCATCAGGGTCGGGCTATGGCTACACCTTC. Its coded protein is CASGSSGSGYGYTF.